The text below deals with one T cell receptor beta chain. This record comes from a study of shared clonotypes between healthy human individuals. TCRdb's copy holds only in-frame clones and misses some; the assay was immunoSEQ multiplex PCR. The sample carries 2,500,000 or so clones, around 90% recorded once. The TCR sequence derives from a man aged 18 to 29 in good health. Some clones in this sample may be carry-over from other donors' samples. Sequenced material: naive CD4+ T cells from PBMCs. Subset noted: CD45RA+ positively selected.

In nucleotides, the CDR3 is TGCGCCAGCAGCTTGGTGCAGGGGGAGGCTGAAGCTTTCTTT. It encodes CASSLVQGEAEAFF. The genes are TRBV5-1 and TRBJ1-1; 7 bases are a match to TRBD1. V was pared by 0 bases and J by 6 bases, with 5 bases of the junction left unmatched. The CDR3 is made up of 14 amino acids. The V gene's germline CDR1 is SGHRS and CDR2 YFSETQ.